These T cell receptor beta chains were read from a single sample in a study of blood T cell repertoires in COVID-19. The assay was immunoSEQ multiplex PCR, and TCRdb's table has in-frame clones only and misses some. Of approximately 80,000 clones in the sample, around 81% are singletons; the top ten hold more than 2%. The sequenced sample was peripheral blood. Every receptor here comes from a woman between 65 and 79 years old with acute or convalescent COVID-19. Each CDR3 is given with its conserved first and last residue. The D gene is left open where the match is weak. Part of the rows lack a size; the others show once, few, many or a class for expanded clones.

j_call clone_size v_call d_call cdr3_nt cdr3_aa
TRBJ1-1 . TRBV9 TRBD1 TGTGCCAGCAGCGTTGGGGCCGGACAGGGGAACACTGAAGCTTTCTTT CASSVGAGQGNTEAFF
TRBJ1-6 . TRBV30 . TGTGCCTGGAGTGTGGCGGGGTTTGTATCCTATAATTCACCCCTCCACTTT CAWSVAGFVSYNSPLHF
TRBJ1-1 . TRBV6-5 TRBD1 TGTGCCACCACGGGACAGGGAGACACTGAAGCTTTCTTT CATTGQGDTEAFF
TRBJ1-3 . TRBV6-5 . TGTGCCAGCTTGAGCTCTGGAAACACCATATATTTT CASLSSGNTIYF
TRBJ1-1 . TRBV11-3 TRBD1 TGTGCCAGCAGCACACGGACAGGCACTGAAGCTTTCTTT CASSTRTGTEAFF
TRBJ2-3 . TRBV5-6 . TGTGCCAGCAGCTTGGACCGGAGAGAGGGCACAGATACGCAGTATTTT CASSLDRREGTDTQYF
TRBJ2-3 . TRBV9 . TGTGCCAGCAGCGTAGTCGGGAAGACCCGAGATACGCAGTATTTT CASSVVGKTRDTQYF
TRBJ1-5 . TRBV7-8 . TGTGCCAGCAGCCCCTTCAATCAGCCCCAGCATTTT CASSPFNQPQHF
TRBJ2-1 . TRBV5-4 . TGTGCCAGCAGCGACACATACTACAATGAGCAGTTCTTC CASSDTYYNEQFF
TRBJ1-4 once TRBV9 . TGTGCCAGCAGCGTAGGGGCTACAGGCCGGGCTAATGAAAAACTGTTTTTT CASSVGATGRANEKLFF
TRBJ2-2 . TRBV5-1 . TGCGCCAGCCTCCGGGATCCCGGGGAGCTGTTTTTT CASLRDPGELFF
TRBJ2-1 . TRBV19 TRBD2 TGTGCCAGTAGGACTAGCGGGGGGAGGAATGAGCAGTTCTTC CASRTSGGRNEQFF
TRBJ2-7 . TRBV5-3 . TGTGCCAGACGGGGGGGGACAGGGTTCGAGTCCTACGAGCAGTACTTC CARRGGTGFESYEQYF
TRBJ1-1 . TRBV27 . TGTGCCAGCAGTCCCTTCGCAGGGTTGAACACTGAAGCTTTCTTT CASSPFAGLNTEAFF
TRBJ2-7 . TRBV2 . TGTGCCAGCGGGCAGGACACCATTATATTC CASGQDTIIF
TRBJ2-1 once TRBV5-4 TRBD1 TGTGCCAGCAGCTTTGGGTATCGGGACAGGAATGAGCAGTTCTTC CASSFGYRDRNEQFF
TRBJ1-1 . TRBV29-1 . TGCAGCGTGGGTCTCCAGGGAGGGAGCACTGAAGCTTTCTTT CSVGLQGGSTEAFF
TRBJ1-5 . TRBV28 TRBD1 TGTGCCAGCAGCTTTCAGGGACAGGGGCACAATCAGCCCCAGCATTTT CASSFQGQGHNQPQHF
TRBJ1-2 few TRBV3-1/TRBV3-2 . TGTGCCAGCAGCCAACTCGGGGGGGCTCCTGGCTACACCTTC CASSQLGGAPGYTF
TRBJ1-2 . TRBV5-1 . TGCGCCAGCAGCTTAGATTTGCGTGGCTACACCTTC CASSLDLRGYTF
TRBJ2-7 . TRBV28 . TGTGCCAGCAGTCCCCCCGGACGGGGATTTAGGCAGTACTTC CASSPPGRGFRQYF
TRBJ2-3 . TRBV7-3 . TGTGCCAGCAGCTTATACGAGGCGAATACGCAGTATTTT CASSLYEANTQYF
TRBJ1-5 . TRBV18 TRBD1 TGTGCCAGCTCAGAAGGGACAGGGCAAAATCAGCCCCAGCATTTT CASSEGTGQNQPQHF
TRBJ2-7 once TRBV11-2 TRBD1 TGTGCCAGCAGCGGCCCTGGACAGGGATACTACGAGCAGTACTTC CASSGPGQGYYEQYF
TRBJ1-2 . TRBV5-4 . TGTGCCAGCAGCAAAGACAGTCTTGTCAACTATGGCTACACCTTC CASSKDSLVNYGYTF
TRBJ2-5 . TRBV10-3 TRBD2 TGTGCCATCAGTGAACTAGCGGGGGACCAAGAGACCCAGTACTTC CAISELAGDQETQYF
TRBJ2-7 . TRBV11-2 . TGTGCCAGCAGCTTAGGGACGGGAAACTACGAGCAGTACTTC CASSLGTGNYEQYF
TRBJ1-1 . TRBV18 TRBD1 TGTGCCAGCTCCCAGGGGGCGAACACTGAAGCTTTCTTT CASSQGANTEAFF